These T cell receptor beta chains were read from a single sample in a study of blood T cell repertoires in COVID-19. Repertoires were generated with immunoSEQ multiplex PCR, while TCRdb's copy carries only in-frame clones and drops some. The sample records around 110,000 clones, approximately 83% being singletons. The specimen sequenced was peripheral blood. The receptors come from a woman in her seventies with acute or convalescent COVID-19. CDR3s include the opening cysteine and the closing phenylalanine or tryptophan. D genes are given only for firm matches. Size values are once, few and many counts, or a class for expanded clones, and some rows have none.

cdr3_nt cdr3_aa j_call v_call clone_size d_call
TGTGCCAGCTGGGCACGGGGGGAGGGCAATCAGCCCCAGCATTTT CASWARGEGNQPQHF TRBJ1-5 TRBV28 - -
TGTGCCAGCAGCTTAGATACACAGGGGAGGAGCACAGATACGCAGTATTTT CASSLDTQGRSTDTQYF TRBJ2-3 TRBV11-2 - -
TGTGCCAGCAGCCAGAGAGGACAGCGCAATCAGCCCCAGCATTTT CASSQRGQRNQPQHF TRBJ1-5 TRBV3-1/TRBV3-2 - -
TGTGCCTGGCCGAGGACAGGGGCTGAAGCTTTCTTT CAWPRTGAEAFF TRBJ1-1 TRBV30 - TRBD1
TGTGCCAGCAGCTTGAATCTTGGCTACACCTTC CASSLNLGYTF TRBJ1-2 TRBV5-6 - -
TGTGCCAGCAGCTCCCGGGGAGCCGGGGAGCTGTTTTTT CASSSRGAGELFF TRBJ2-2 TRBV7-9 - -
TGTGCCAGTAGTCGAAATGAAGGAACAGCTAATGAAAAACTGTTTTTT CASSRNEGTANEKLFF TRBJ1-4 TRBV19 - -
TGTGCCACCAGTGATAGGGACAGGGAAGAGGCCCAGTACTTC CATSDRDREEAQYF TRBJ2-5 TRBV24-1 - TRBD1
TGTGCCAGCAGCCAAGATCCTCTAGATACGCAGTATTTT CASSQDPLDTQYF TRBJ2-3 TRBV3-1/TRBV3-2 - -
TGTGCCAGTAGTATGACAGGGGGCGAGTACGAGCAGTACTTC CASSMTGGEYEQYF TRBJ2-7 TRBV19 - TRBD1
TGCGCCAGCAGACCAGGGGGTGCAACTAATGAAAAACTGTTTTTT CASRPGGATNEKLFF TRBJ1-4 TRBV5-1 - TRBD1
TGTGCCAGCAGTTGGTGGACGGGGAACGAGCAGTACTTC CASSWWTGNEQYF TRBJ2-7 TRBV27 - -
TGCGCCAGCAGCCAAGATGTGCGGGGGACTGAAGCTTTCTTT CASSQDVRGTEAFF TRBJ1-1 TRBV4-1 - -
TGTGCCAGCAGTCTGAGCAGGGATACGCAGTATTTT CASSLSRDTQYF TRBJ2-3 TRBV6-5 - -
TGTGCCAGCAGTTTAGGACTAGCGGGAGTCAATGAGCAGTTCTTC CASSLGLAGVNEQFF TRBJ2-1 TRBV28 - TRBD2
TGCGCCAGCAGCGAGGGACTAGCGGGGAGACACAATGAGCAGTTCTTC CASSEGLAGRHNEQFF TRBJ2-1 TRBV5-1 - TRBD2
TGTGCCAGCAGCTCCTTCGGGATTAGCGAAAAACTGTTTTTT CASSSFGISEKLFF TRBJ1-4 TRBV5-6 - -
TGTGCCAGCAGTGCCGGGACAGGGTACTCACCCCTCCACTTT CASSAGTGYSPLHF TRBJ1-6 TRBV27 - TRBD1
TGTGCCAGCAGCGTCCAGACCGGGACAGGGTTAGGAAACACCATATATTTT CASSVQTGTGLGNTIYF TRBJ1-3 TRBV9 - TRBD1
TGTGCCAGCACCAGACAGGGGTTTAATGAAAAACTGTTTTTT CASTRQGFNEKLFF TRBJ1-4 TRBV28 - TRBD1
TGCGCCAGCAGCTTGGGGTCCTCCGCAGGGGGCGCCGGGGGCACTGAAGCTTTCTTT CASSLGSSAGGAGGTEAFF TRBJ1-1 TRBV5-1 - TRBD1
TGTGCCAGCAGCTTGTGGGGACAGGGAGGTGAAAAACTGTTTTTT CASSLWGQGGEKLFF TRBJ1-4 TRBV7-2 - TRBD1
TGCGCCAGCAGCTGGGACAGGGGAGATACTGAAGCTTTCTTT CASSWDRGDTEAFF TRBJ1-1 TRBV5-1 - TRBD1
TGTGCCAGCAGTGACTCGACAGGGAGCACAGATACGCAGTATTTT CASSDSTGSTDTQYF TRBJ2-3 TRBV6-4 - TRBD1
TGTGCCGGAATCAGACAGGGGGCGGAGTATGGCTACACCTTC CAGIRQGAEYGYTF TRBJ1-2 TRBV6-6 few TRBD1
TGTGCCAGCAGCCTGGGGGGACTTAGATCTGAAGCTTTCTTT CASSLGGLRSEAFF TRBJ1-1 TRBV27 - -
TGCAGCGTCCGACCTACGGGGGACACTGAAGCTTTCTTT CSVRPTGDTEAFF TRBJ1-1 TRBV29-1 - -
TGTGCCAGCAGCGTAGCAGCACTAGCGGGAGAGATTGAGCAGTTCTTC CASSVAALAGEIEQFF TRBJ2-1 TRBV9 - TRBD2
TGTGCCAGCAGCGATCCGGGGGGGAGCCACGAGCAGTACTTC CASSDPGGSHEQYF TRBJ2-7 TRBV11-3 - TRBD2
TGTGCCAGCAGCCATCGACAGGCAGATACGCAGTATTTT CASSHRQADTQYF TRBJ2-3 TRBV3-1/TRBV3-2 - -
TGTGCCAGCAGCCCGGGGACAGCTAGCAATCAGCCCCAGCATTTT CASSPGTASNQPQHF TRBJ1-5 TRBV11-2 - TRBD1
TGTGCCAGCAGCTTGGGACAGGGTGCCACTGAAGCTTTCTTT CASSLGQGATEAFF TRBJ1-1 TRBV5-6 few TRBD1
TGTGCCAGTAGTACCCAACTAGCGGGGGGCGCTTACGAGCAGTACTTC CASSTQLAGGAYEQYF TRBJ2-7 TRBV19 - TRBD2
TGTGCCAGCAAGTTGGTACACACGAACACCGGGGAGCTGTTTTTT CASKLVHTNTGELFF TRBJ2-2 TRBV6-5 - -
TGTGCCAGCAGCTTAGGTATAGGGGGTGGTTCCGAGCAGTACTTC CASSLGIGGGSEQYF TRBJ2-7 TRBV11-2 - -
TGTGCCAGCAGTTTTAGGGGGCCTGGCTACACCTTC CASSFRGPGYTF TRBJ1-2 TRBV28 few TRBD1
TGTGCCAGCAGTTTAAGAGGAGTTAGCAATCAGCCCCAGCATTTT CASSLRGVSNQPQHF TRBJ1-5 TRBV28 - -
TGCGCCAGCAGCTTGGTTGGGGGCCTAAACACTGAAGCTTTCTTT CASSLVGGLNTEAFF TRBJ1-1 TRBV5-1 - -
TGTGCCAGCAGTCCGACAGGAAACCAAGAGACCCAGTACTTC CASSPTGNQETQYF TRBJ2-5 TRBV2 - -
TGTGCCAGCAGTTTTATGGGCCCCGGGGAGCTGTTTTTT CASSFMGPGELFF TRBJ2-2 TRBV27 - -
TGCGCCAGCAGCCCGGGTCTTGTGGAGACCCAGTACTTC CASSPGLVETQYF TRBJ2-5 TRBV10-1 few -
TGTGCCAGCAGCTTACAGGGGAATTCTCAGCCCCAGCATTTT CASSLQGNSQPQHF TRBJ1-5 TRBV7-2 once -
TGTGCCACCAGCCGGGGACACTCCTACGAGCAGTACTTC CATSRGHSYEQYF TRBJ2-7 TRBV15 - -
TGCGCCAGCAGCTTCTCAACCCTTGGGGCCGTAGGCAATCAGCCCCAGCATTTT CASSFSTLGAVGNQPQHF TRBJ1-5 TRBV5-1 - -
TGTGCCAGCAGCGCCTGGACAGGGGGAAATTCACCCCTCCACTTT CASSAWTGGNSPLHF TRBJ1-6 TRBV9 - TRBD1
TGCGCCAGCAGGGACAACTACGAGCAGTACTTC CASRDNYEQYF TRBJ2-7 TRBV10-2 - -
TGTGCCAGCAGTCCGGACAGGGGGCTCGGGGAGCTGTTTTTT CASSPDRGLGELFF TRBJ2-2 TRBV2 - TRBD1